These 18 T cell receptor beta chains were all obtained from the same sample, sequenced in a study of blood T cell repertoires in COVID-19. Method: immunoSEQ multiplex PCR; TCRdb's copy keeps in-frame clones and lacks some. Of 50,000 to 60,000 clones listed, about nine tenths were seen once; the top ten hold 8.5%. Sample: peripheral blood. The receptors originated from a man between 60 and 70 years old with active COVID-19.

The chain joins TRBV18 to TRBJ2-4, with 10 bases identical to TRBD1. The germline gives CDR1 KGHSH, CDR2 LQKENI. This CDR3 has 15 residues. Germline trimming cut 6 bases from V and 6 bases from J; bases unmatched to any gene: 8. The chain's CDR3 is CASSPGQGRGNIQYF. DNA for the CDR3: TGTGCCAGCTCCCCGGGACAGGGGAGAGGAAACATTCAGTACTTC.

This chain uses TRBV19 with TRBJ1-1; D call uncertain. CDR1 and CDR2 from the germline V gene are LNHDA and SQIVND (reference sequence). The CDR3 is 14 residues long. V gave up 6 bases and J gave up 4 bases, with 15 bases separating them. The CDR3 DNA sequence: TGTGCCAGTAGGGCGGGAGGTCGGGTCACTGAAGCTTTCTTT. Protein sequence: CASRAGGRVTEAFF.

This clone was counted only a few times. The J gene is TRBJ1-2, the V gene TRBV4-1, with D unclear. This CDR3 is built from 15 residues. Germline V gene sequence: CDR1 MGHRA, CDR2 YSYEKL. V was trimmed by 2 bases and J by 0 bases, leaving 10 bases between them. DNA of the CDR3: TGCGCCAGCAGCCAACGATTCGGAGCTAACTATGGCTACACCTTC. Translating gives CASSQRFGANYGYTF.

The rearrangement joins TRBV9 to TRBJ2-3, with D unclear. Germline assignment: CDR1 SGDLS and CDR2 YYNGEE. Between the trimmed V and J ends, which lost 4 bases and 6 bases, there was a span of 6 bases. This CDR3 spans 11 amino acids. The CDR3: CASSPRDTQYF. CDR3 coding DNA: TGTGCCAGCAGCCCGCGGGATACGCAGTATTTT.

The genes are TRBV28 and TRBJ2-7; possible D gene TRBD2, 7 bases. Germline lookup yields CDR1 MDHEN and CDR2 SYDVKM. The CDR3 loop spans 15 amino acids. The V gene lost 5 bases and the J gene lost 4 bases, with 18 bases spanning the gap. The CDR3 sequence is CASSLVGGGPYEQYF. The CDR3 DNA follows: TGTGCCAGCAGTCTTGTAGGGGGAGGGCCTTACGAGCAGTACTTC.

The chain couples TRBV6-5 to TRBJ1-1; D remains ambiguous. CDR3 size: 14 residues. Germline lookup yields CDR1 MNHEY and CDR2 SVGAGI. Trimming shortened V by 2 bases and J by 1 base, and 8 bases separated the two germline ends. This chain's CDR3 is CASSYNRKNTEAFF. For the CDR3, the DNA is TGTGCCAGCAGTTACAACAGAAAGAACACTGAAGCTTTCTTT.

V and J are TRBV7-3 and TRBJ2-2; D is ambiguous. With 4 bases removed from V and 8 bases from J, the gap between germline ends came to 14 bases. Germline V CDR1 and CDR2: SGHTA, FQGTGA. The CDR3 totals 14 residues. CDR3: CASSSRGAYGELFF. The DNA of the CDR3 is TGTGCCAGCAGCTCACGCGGCGCATATGGGGAGCTGTTTTTT. The full variable domain, rest sourced from reference TRBV7-3 and TRBJ2-2, is GAGVSQTPSNKVTEKGKYVELRCDPISGHTALYWYRQSLGQGPEFLIYFQGTGAADDSGLPNDRFFAVRPEGSVSTLKIQRTERGDSAVYLCASSSRGAYGELFFGEGSRLTVL.

The rearrangement uses TRBV4-1 and TRBJ2-7, with 10 bases lining up with TRBD1. Trimming cost V 3 bases and J 2 bases; bases outside gene matches: 4. The CDR3 is 15 residues long. Germline V gene data show CDR1 as MGHRA and CDR2 as YSYEKL. DNA for the CDR3: TGCGCCAGCAGCCAGGGACAGGGGACTGCCTACGAGCAGTACTTC. Its translation: CASSQGQGTAYEQYF.

This chain links TRBV29-1 with TRBJ2-2; weak D call: TRBD1 (5 bases). CDR1 and CDR2 (germline): SQVTM, ANQGSEA. This CDR3 contains 12 residues. The V end lost 2 bases, the J end lost 5 bases, and 6 bases lay between the germline ends. In nucleotides, the CDR3 is TGCAGCGTTGAAAAGGGGACCGGGGAGCTGTTTTTT. Translated, it gives CSVEKGTGELFF.

This chain joins TRBV11-2 and TRBJ2-5; 7 bases agree with TRBD2. V was pared by 2 bases and J by 5 bases, with 5 bases of the junction left unmatched. CDR3 length: 14 amino acids. Germline V gene sequence: CDR1 SGHAT, CDR2 FQNNGV. The CDR3 nucleotides are TGTGCCAGCAGCTTAACGAGGGGAGGGGAGACCCAGTACTTC. It is translated as CASSLTRGGETQYF. The full variable domain, rest sourced from reference TRBV11-2 and TRBJ2-5, is EAGVAQSPRYKIIEKRQSVAFWCNPISGHATLYWYQQILGQGPKLLIQFQNNGVVDDSQLPKDRFSAERLKGVDSTLKIQPAKLEDSAVYLCASSLTRGGETQYFGPGTRLLVL.

This clone was seen only once. V is TRBV27 and J is TRBJ2-3, with 7 bases lining up with TRBD2. The V gene end was trimmed by 4 bases and the J gene end by 2 bases; junction bases not matched to a gene: 6. This CDR3 contains 15 residues. Germline V gene lookup returns CDR1 MNHEY and CDR2 SMNVEV (reference sequence). DNA of the CDR3: TGTGCCAGCAGTTCGACTAGCTATGACACAGATACGCAGTATTTT. Translation: CASSSTSYDTDTQYF.

The chain links TRBV5-1 to TRBJ2-5; the D is unclear. V lost 0 bases, J lost 1 base, and 7 bases lay in between. From germline, CDR1 is SGHRS and CDR2 YFSETQ. The CDR3 consists of 14 residues. This chain's CDR3 is CASSLDSGQETQYF. Here the CDR3 DNA reads TGCGCCAGCAGCTTGGATTCAGGCCAAGAGACCCAGTACTTC.

The J gene is TRBJ2-7, the V gene TRBV11-2; a possible D gene is TRBD2 (6 bases). Germline CDR1 SGHAT, CDR2 FQNNGV. The length of the CDR3 is 15 residues. V was clipped by 5 bases and J by 5 bases, with 19 bases between them. CDR3 sequence: CASSARLDLLHEQYF. DNA of the CDR3: TGTGCCAGCAGCGCGAGACTAGACCTTCTTCACGAGCAGTACTTC.

This rearrangement joins TRBV9 to TRBJ2-1; 10 bases map to TRBD2. V was pared by 0 bases and J by 1 base, with 7 bases of the junction left unmatched. The CDR3 is 18 amino acids. Germline CDR1 reads SGDLS; CDR2 reads YYNGEE. CDR3: CASSVASGRAGSYNEQFF. The CDR3 DNA reads as TGTGCCAGCAGCGTAGCCAGCGGGAGGGCCGGTTCCTACAATGAGCAGTTCTTC. The variable domain in full, with the rest retrieved from reference TRBV9 and TRBJ2-1, is DSGVTQTPKHLITATGQRVTLRCSPRSGDLSVYWYQQSLDQGLQFLIQYYNGEERAKGNILERFSAQQFPDLHSELNLSSLELGDSALYFCASSVASGRAGSYNEQFFGPGTRLTVL.

The table lists this clone with a count of one. V usage is TRBV2 and J usage is TRBJ2-3, with D perhaps matching TRBD2 (6 bases). Germline CDR1 and CDR2: SNHLY and FYNNEI. CDR3 length: 14 residues. The V end lost 7 bases, the J end lost 0 bases, and 11 bases lay between the germline ends. CDR3 DNA sequence: TGTGCCAGCACTGCGGGGACTAGCACAGATACGCAGTATTTT. It translates to CASTAGTSTDTQYF.

The genes are TRBV18 and TRBJ2-5; D ambiguous. Germline V gene data show CDR1 as KGHSH and CDR2 as LQKENI. V shed 3 bases and J shed 0 bases, with 8 bases lying between them. This CDR3 region has 14 residues. CDR3 residues: CASSPGRNQETQYF. The CDR3 DNA reads as TGTGCCAGCTCACCTGGCCGAAACCAAGAGACCCAGTACTTC.

The rearrangement links TRBV6-2 or TRBV6-3 to TRBJ2-7; tentative D call: TRBD2 (6 bases). The CDR3 is 15 residues long. Trimming pared 6 bases from V and 1 base from J, leaving 16 bases between. The V gene's germline CDR1 is MNHEY and CDR2 SVGEGT. The CDR3 coding sequence is TGTGCCAGCAGCCTCCGGGGTAGCGGATCCTACGAGCAGTACTTC. It translates to CASSLRGSGSYEQYF.

In its sample, this clone was seen once. V usage is TRBV12-3 or TRBV12-4 and J usage is TRBJ2-2; 7 bases fit TRBD2. This CDR3 is 13 amino acids long. The V and J ends lost 6 bases and 4 bases, in that order; junction bases with no gene match: 2. CDR3 amino acids: CASRLASTGELFF. CDR3 coding DNA: TGTGCCAGCAGACTAGCGAGCACCGGGGAGCTGTTTTTT.